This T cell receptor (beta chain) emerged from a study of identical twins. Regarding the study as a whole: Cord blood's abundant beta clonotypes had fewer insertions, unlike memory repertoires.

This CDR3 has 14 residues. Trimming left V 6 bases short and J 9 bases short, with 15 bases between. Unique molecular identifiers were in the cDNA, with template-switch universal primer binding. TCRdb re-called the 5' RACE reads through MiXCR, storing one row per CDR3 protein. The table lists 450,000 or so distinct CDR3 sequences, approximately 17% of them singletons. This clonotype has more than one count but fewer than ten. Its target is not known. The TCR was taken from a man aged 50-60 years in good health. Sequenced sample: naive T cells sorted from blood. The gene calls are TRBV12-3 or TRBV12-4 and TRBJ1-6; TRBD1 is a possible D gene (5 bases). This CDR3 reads CASSKRTGPSPLHF. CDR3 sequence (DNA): TGTGCCAGCAGCAAGCGGACGGGGCCTTCACCCCTCCACTTT.